A single sample gave rise to the 28 T cell receptor beta chains below, sequenced in a study of cytomegalovirus exposure and HLA in healthy donors. Primers included in the PCR were 60 Vbeta and 13 Jbeta primers. Sequencing used immunoSEQ multiplex PCR; TCRdb keeps in-frame clones, though not all of them. The sample yields under 250,000 clones, about 80% seen once. Material: PBMCs. The source of these receptors is a young woman in good health and CMV-seronegative.

The gene calls are TRBV19 and TRBJ1-5; D not certain. This CDR3 spans 16 amino acids. Germline V gives CDR1 LNHDA, CDR2 SQIVND (reference sequence). The V gene lost 3 bases and the J gene lost 2 bases, with 14 bases spanning the gap. CDR3 coding DNA: TGTGCCAGTAGTATCGAACCCCGGAGGGGCAATCAGCCCCAGCATTTT. Amino acid sequence: CASSIEPRRGNQPQHF.

This chain joins TRBV5-1 and TRBJ1-6; perhaps TRBD1 as D (5 bases). The CDR3 contains 14 residues. Between the trimmed V and J ends, which lost 1 base and 8 bases, there was a span of 10 bases. Germline CDR1 SGHRS, CDR2 YFSETQ. CDR3 residues: CASSLFREDSPLHF. CDR3 coding DNA: TGCGCCAGCAGCTTGTTCAGGGAAGATTCACCCCTCCACTTT.

The count of this clone is one. The chain carries TRBV7-2 and TRBJ2-4, with 8 positions matching TRBD1. CDR3 length: 17 residues. V dropped 4 bases and J dropped 3; count of bases not matched to a gene: 11. In germline, CDR1 is SGHTA, CDR2 FQGNSA. The CDR3 is CASSWTGMAWVKNIQYF. The CDR3 coding sequence is TGTGCCAGCAGCTGGACAGGGATGGCATGGGTCAAAAACATTCAGTACTTC.

This clone was picked up a small number of times. This rearrangement joins TRBV7-2 to TRBJ2-7; 9 bases are a match to TRBD2. V lost 5 bases and J lost 3; bases outside the gene matches: 8. This CDR3 contains 15 residues. Germline lookup yields CDR1 SGHTA and CDR2 FQGNSA. CDR3 sequence reads: CASSPSSGDYYEQYF. The CDR3 nucleotides read TGTGCCAGCAGCCCTTCTAGCGGGGACTACTACGAGCAGTACTTC.

V is TRBV2 and J is TRBJ2-3; 11 bases align to TRBD2. The CDR3 covers 16 residues. Germline V gives CDR1 SNHLY, CDR2 FYNNEI. Losses at the gene ends were 6 bases for V and 5 bases for J; bases not matched to a gene: 10. CDR3 amino acids: CASSLARLAGQDTQYF. Here the CDR3 DNA reads TGTGCCAGCAGCCTCGCCCGACTAGCGGGGCAAGATACGCAGTATTTT.

The chain carries TRBV2 and TRBJ1-4; 7 nucleotides agree with TRBD1. V lost 6 bases and J lost 5; bases outside the gene matches: 9. This CDR3 region has 15 residues. Per germline, CDR1 SNHLY and CDR2 FYNNEI. The CDR3 region has the DNA TGTGCCAGCAGAGGGACAGCAACTTTGAATGAAAAACTGTTTTTT. Protein product: CASRGTATLNEKLFF.

This chain links TRBV5-1 with TRBJ2-7; D is undetermined. CDR3 length equals 15 residues. V shed 0 bases and J shed 6 bases, with 16 bases lying between them. CDR1 and CDR2 (germline): SGHRS, YFSETQ. CDR3 region: CASSLAGSFSGEQYF. The DNA for the CDR3 is TGCGCCAGCAGCTTGGCCGGGTCTTTTTCGGGCGAGCAGTACTTC. The complete variable domain, with remaining parts taken from reference TRBV5-1 and TRBJ2-7, reads KAGVTQTPRYLIKTRGQQVTLSCSPISGHRSVSWYQQTPGQGLQFLFEYFSETQRNKGNFPGRFSGRQFSNSRSEMNVSTLELGDSALYLCASSLAGSFSGEQYFGPGTRLTVT.

This chain connects TRBV28 to TRBJ1-1; 8 nucleotides align to TRBD1. CDR3 length equals 12 residues. Germline CDR1 and CDR2: MDHEN and SYDVKM. Trimming took 11 bases from V and 1 from J; bases not matched to a gene: 3. DNA for the CDR3: TGTGCCGGGGGACAGGAGAACACTGAAGCTTTCTTT. Its translation is CAGGQENTEAFF.

The V gene is TRBV18, the J gene TRBJ1-1; a possible D gene is TRBD1 (6 bases). The CDR3 covers 15 residues. V was cut by 1 base and J by 5 bases, with 14 bases left in between. CDR1 KGHSH and CDR2 LQKENI come from the germline V gene. As DNA, the CDR3 is TGTGCCAGCTCACCACTTCGGGGGGCTGAAACTGAAGCTTTCTTT. Translation: CASSPLRGAETEAFF. Drawing the rest from reference TRBV18 and TRBJ1-1, the complete variable domain is NAGVMQNPRHLVRRRGQEARLRCSPMKGHSHVYWYRQLPEEGLKFMVYLQKENIIDESGMPKERFSAEFPKEGPSILRIQQVVRGDSAAYFCASSPLRGAETEAFFGQGTRLTVV.

This chain links TRBV5-4 with TRBJ2-7, with D perhaps TRBD1 (6 bases). The germline CDR1 and CDR2 sequences are SGHNT and YYREEE (reference sequence). CDR3 size: 13 residues. V was shortened by 4 bases and J by 4 bases, with 12 bases between the two germline ends. CDR3 sequence: CASSGGQPYEQYF. The CDR3 DNA follows: TGTGCCAGCAGCGGCGGACAGCCTTACGAGCAGTACTTC. Drawing the rest from reference TRBV5-4 and TRBJ2-7, the complete variable domain is ETGVTQSPTHLIKTRGQQVTLRCSSQSGHNTVSWYQQALGQGPQFIFQYYREEENGRGNFPPRFSGLQFPNYSSELNVNALELDDSALYLCASSGGQPYEQYFGPGTRLTVT.

The V and J genes are TRBV4-1 and TRBJ2-5, with 7 bases fitting TRBD1. This CDR3 has 14 residues. The ends lost 2 bases at V and 3 bases at J; junction bases unmatched: 3. Germline V gene lookup returns CDR1 MGHRA and CDR2 YSYEKL. CDR3 in amino acids: CASSQIQGKETQYF. The CDR3 DNA is TGCGCCAGCAGCCAAATACAGGGGAAAGAGACCCAGTACTTC.

The genes are TRBV19 and TRBJ2-1; unclear D gene. The CDR3 has 13 residues. Germline CDR1 is LNHDA and CDR2 is SQIVND (reference sequence). Trimming cost V 1 base and J 4 bases, with 5 bases left between them. The CDR3 nucleotides are TGTGCCAGTAGTATAGGACTGTACAATGAGCAGTTCTTC. Translation: CASSIGLYNEQFF.

CDR3 sequence reads: CASSYPPGTGNGYTF. The CDR3, as DNA: TGTGCCAGCAGTTACCCTCCCGGGACAGGGAATGGCTACACCTTC. The rearrangement uses TRBV6-6 and TRBJ1-2; 9 nucleotides match TRBD1. CDR3 length equals 15 residues. The V gene's germline CDR1 is MNHNY and CDR2 SVGAGI (reference sequence). Trimming at V came to 2 bases and at J to 6 bases, leaving 7 bases not matched to a gene.

The chain is built from TRBV10-3 and TRBJ2-7; 7 bases are a match to TRBD2. This CDR3 region has 15 residues. Germline CDR1 is ENHRY and CDR2 is SYGVKD. V lost 6 bases, J lost 0 bases, and 8 bases stayed unmatched. CDR3 DNA sequence: TGTGCCATCAGCGTGGTGCGGGAGATCTCCTACGAGCAGTACTTC. Its protein is CAISVVREISYEQYF.

The chain uses TRBV7-3 and TRBJ2-1; 8 bases line up with TRBD2. This CDR3 contains 15 residues. Germline V gene lookup returns CDR1 SGHTA and CDR2 FQGTGA. The V and J ends lost 6 bases and 8 bases, in that order; junction bases with no gene match: 12. CDR3 region: CASSSPLAGGYEQFF. In DNA, the CDR3 is TGTGCCAGCAGTTCCCCTCTGGCGGGGGGCTATGAGCAGTTCTTC.

J is TRBJ1-5 and V is TRBV19; 8 nucleotides align to TRBD1. Losses at the gene ends were 5 bases for V and 6 bases for J; bases not matched to a gene: 9. The CDR3 is made up of 15 amino acids. Germline CDR1 LNHDA, CDR2 SQIVND (reference sequence). The CDR3 bases are TGTGCCAGTAGTCGGACAGGGTTGTTGGGTCAGCCCCAGCATTTT. This encodes CASSRTGLLGQPQHF.

This CDR3 reads CASSSDRLGEQYF. In nucleotides, the CDR3 is TGTGCCAGCTCTTCCGACAGGCTCGGCGAGCAGTACTTC. The J gene is TRBJ2-7, the V gene TRBV18, with D tentatively TRBD1 (6 bases). The CDR3 is 13 residues long. Per the germline V gene, CDR1 is KGHSH and CDR2 is LQKENI. Trimming pared 6 bases from V and 6 bases from J, leaving 15 bases between.

The chain carries TRBV25-1 and TRBJ2-6; TRBD2 is a possible D gene (7 bases). The V end lost 8 bases, the J end lost 2 bases, and 10 bases lay between the germline ends. The CDR3 runs 14 residues. The germline gives CDR1 MGHDK, CDR2 SYGVNS. CDR3 bases: TGTGCCAGCGGAGGGGGGGCTGGGGCCAACGTCCTGACTTTC. It encodes CASGGGAGANVLTF.

This chain connects TRBV6-5 to TRBJ2-4, with D perhaps matching TRBD2 (6 bases). The CDR3 is 15 amino acids. The germline V and J ends were trimmed by 4 bases and 2 bases, with 12 bases remaining between them. CDR1 is MNHEY and CDR2 is SVGAGI in the germline V gene. The CDR3 loop is CASSSLGGTKNIQYF. The CDR3, as DNA: TGTGCCAGCAGTTCCCTCGGGGGAACCAAAAACATTCAGTACTTC.

The chain joins TRBV7-2 to TRBJ2-7; maybe TRBD2 (6 bases). V lost 0 bases to trimming and J lost 4 bases, with 10 bases between them. CDR1 and CDR2 (germline): SGHTA, FQGNSA. This CDR3 region has 14 residues. The DNA of the CDR3 is TGTGCCAGCAGCTTAGCAGGCGGGATTTACGAGCAGTACTTC. Residues: CASSLAGGIYEQYF.

V and J are TRBV7-2 and TRBJ1-1; D might be TRBD1 (5 bases). From germline, CDR1 is SGHTA and CDR2 FQGNSA. V gave up 2 bases and J gave up 4 bases, with 8 bases separating them. The CDR3 has 13 residues. The CDR3 nucleotides are TGTGCCAGCAGCTTACAGGGTACCACTGAAGCTTTCTTT. Protein: CASSLQGTTEAFF.

This chain uses TRBV6-4 with TRBJ2-1; 10 nucleotides agree with TRBD2. Germline assignment: CDR1 MRHNA and CDR2 SNTAGT. V shed 0 bases and J 7 bases; nucleotides not matched to a gene: 9. This CDR3 is 17 amino acids long. The CDR3: CASSDSVSSGGLNEQFF. As DNA, the CDR3 is TGTGCCAGCAGTGACTCCGTATCTAGCGGGGGCCTAAATGAGCAGTTCTTC.

The chain combines TRBV7-9 with TRBJ1-2, with a weak D call TRBD1 (6 bases). The CDR3 covers 13 residues. With 5 bases removed from V and 3 bases from J, the gap between germline ends came to 10 bases. Per germline, CDR1 SEHNR and CDR2 FQNEAQ (reference sequence). As DNA, the CDR3 is TGTGCCAGCAGCCCCGGGACATACTATGGCTACACCTTC. Translation gives CASSPGTYYGYTF.

The chain employs TRBV7-2 and TRBJ2-5; 7 bases agree with TRBD2. Germline-derived CDR1 and CDR2 are SGHTA and FQGNSA. The junction had 13 bases not matched to a gene; V was cut back by 5 bases and J by 7 bases. There are 15 residues in the CDR3. In DNA form, the CDR3 reads TGTGCCAGCAGCCAGCTGAGTCGGGGGGACGGGACCCAGTACTTC. It specifies CASSQLSRGDGTQYF.

V usage is TRBV7-9 and J usage is TRBJ1-1, with D tentatively TRBD1 (6 bases). CDR3 length: 17 amino acids. V lost 5 bases and J 4 bases, leaving 23 bases between the germline ends. Germline values: CDR1 SEHNR, CDR2 FQNEAQ (reference sequence). The CDR3 DNA follows: TGTGCCAGCAGCCCCTTAGCCTTTTTGACAGGAGCCACTGAAGCTTTCTTT. It yields the protein CASSPLAFLTGATEAFF.

V is TRBV28 and J is TRBJ2-2; D is perhaps TRBD2 (6 bases). The ends were cut back, 10 bases at V and 6 bases at J, with 15 bases in the middle. The CDR3 sequence is 13 residues long. The germline V gene has CDR1 MDHEN and CDR2 SYDVKM. The CDR3, as DNA: TGTGCCACCGAAAACTGGGGGGCCGGGGAGCTGTTTTTT. It translates to CATENWGAGELFF.

This rearrangement joins TRBV12-5 to TRBJ1-5; tentative D call: TRBD1 (5 bases). Trimming took off 2 bases at V and 3 bases at J, with 11 bases between the two ends. In germline, CDR1 is LGHNT, CDR2 FRNRAP. The CDR3 has 15 amino acids. The DNA for the CDR3 is TGTGCTAGTGGTTTGTCAGGGATTCACAATCAGCCCCAGCATTTT. Its translation: CASGLSGIHNQPQHF.

This chain links TRBV19 with TRBJ2-7; TRBD1 matches 7 bases. CDR1 is LNHDA, CDR2 SQIVND, per germline (reference sequence). V trimming: 8 bases; J trimming: 6 bases; junction bases outside the gene matches: 16. The CDR3 runs to 15 residues. The DNA of the CDR3 is TGTGCCAGTTGTAGTGGGACAGCTAGCACGGGCGAGCAGTACTTC. It yields the protein CASCSGTASTGEQYF.